This T cell receptor beta chain is from a study of control samples from healthy donors and cancer patients. Repertoires were generated with immunoSEQ multiplex PCR, while TCRdb's copy carries only in-frame clones and drops some. There are approximately 150,000 clones in the sample; 75% to 95% occur only once, and under 4% lies in the top ten. Deletions cut 8 bases from V and 6 bases from J, with 16 bases between. This CDR3 spans 13 amino acids. The germline V gene encodes CDR1 SGHTA and CDR2 FQGNSA. This chain links TRBV7-2 with TRBJ1-1; no reliable D call. The TCR sequence derives from a man aged 30 to 45 in good health. The sample was blood. This chain's CDR3 is CASLPSRESEAFF. DNA for the CDR3: TGTGCCAGCCTCCCCTCCCGGGAATCTGAAGCTTTCTTT.